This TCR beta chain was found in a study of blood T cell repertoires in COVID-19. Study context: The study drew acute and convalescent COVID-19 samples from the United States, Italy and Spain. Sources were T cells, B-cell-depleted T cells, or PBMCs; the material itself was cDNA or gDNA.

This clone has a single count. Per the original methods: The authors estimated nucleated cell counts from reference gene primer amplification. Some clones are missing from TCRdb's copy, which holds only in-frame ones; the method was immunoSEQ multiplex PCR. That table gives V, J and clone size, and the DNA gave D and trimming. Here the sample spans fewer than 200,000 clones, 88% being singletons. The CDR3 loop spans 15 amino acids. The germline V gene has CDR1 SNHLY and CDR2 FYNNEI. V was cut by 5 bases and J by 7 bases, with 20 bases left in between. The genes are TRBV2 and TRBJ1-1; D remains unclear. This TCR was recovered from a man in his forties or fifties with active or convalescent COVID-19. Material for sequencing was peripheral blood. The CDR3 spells CASSSLWEDYNEAFF. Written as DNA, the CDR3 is TGTGCCAGCAGTTCTCTTTGGGAGGATTATAATGAAGCTTTCTTT.